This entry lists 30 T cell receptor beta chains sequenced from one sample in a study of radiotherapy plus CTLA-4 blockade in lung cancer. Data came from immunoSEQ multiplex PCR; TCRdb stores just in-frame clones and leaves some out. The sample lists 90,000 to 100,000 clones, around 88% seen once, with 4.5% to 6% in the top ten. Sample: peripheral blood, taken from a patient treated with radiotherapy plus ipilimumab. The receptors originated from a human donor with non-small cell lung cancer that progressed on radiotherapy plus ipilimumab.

The CDR3 DNA reads as TGTGCCAGCAGCTTAGGCTTAGCGGGGCACTACGAGCAGTACTTC. It is translated as CASSLGLAGHYEQYF. The chain carries TRBV13 and TRBJ2-7, with 8 bases that match TRBD2. CDR3 length equals 15 residues. Germline assignment: CDR1 PRHDT and CDR2 FYEKMQ (reference sequence). V was clipped by 0 bases and J by 3 bases; unmatched bases: 4.

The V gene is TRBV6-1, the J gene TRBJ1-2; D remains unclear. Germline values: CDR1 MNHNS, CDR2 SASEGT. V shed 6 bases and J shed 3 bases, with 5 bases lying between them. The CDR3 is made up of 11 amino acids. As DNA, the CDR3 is TGTGCCAGCAGGCGAGACTATGGCTACACCTTC. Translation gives CASRRDYGYTF.

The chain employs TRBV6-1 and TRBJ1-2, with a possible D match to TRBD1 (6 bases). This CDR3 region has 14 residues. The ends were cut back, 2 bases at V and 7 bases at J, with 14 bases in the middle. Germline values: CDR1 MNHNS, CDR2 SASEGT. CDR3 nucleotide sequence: TGTGCCAGCAGTGAACGAGGGGGGAGGGTTGGCTACACCTTC. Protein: CASSERGGRVGYTF.

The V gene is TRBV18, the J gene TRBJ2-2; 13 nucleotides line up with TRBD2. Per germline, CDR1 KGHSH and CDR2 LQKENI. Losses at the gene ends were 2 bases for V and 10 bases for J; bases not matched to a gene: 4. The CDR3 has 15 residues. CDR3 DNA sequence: TGTGCCAGCTCACCAAGGACTAGCGGGGGCGCGGAGCTGTTTTTT. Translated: CASSPRTSGGAELFF.

The CDR3: CASSIWRNTEAFF. The CDR3 DNA follows: TGTGCCAGCAGTATCTGGAGAAACACTGAAGCTTTCTTT. The V gene is TRBV6-5, the J gene TRBJ1-1; unclear D gene. This CDR3 contains 13 residues. Trimming stripped 5 bases from V and 2 bases from J, with 9 bases between. Germline V gives CDR1 MNHEY, CDR2 SVGAGI.

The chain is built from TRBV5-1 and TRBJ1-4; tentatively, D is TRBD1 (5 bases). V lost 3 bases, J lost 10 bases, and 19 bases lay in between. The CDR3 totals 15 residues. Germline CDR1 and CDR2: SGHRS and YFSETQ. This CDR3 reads CASSSLAGAGGKLFF. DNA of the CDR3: TGCGCCAGCAGCTCCCTAGCGGGAGCCGGGGGAAAACTGTTTTTT.

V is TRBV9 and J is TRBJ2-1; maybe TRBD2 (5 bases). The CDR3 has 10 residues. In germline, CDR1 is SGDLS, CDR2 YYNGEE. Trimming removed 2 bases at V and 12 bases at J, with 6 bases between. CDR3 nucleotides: TGTGCCAGCAGCGTCCGGGGGCAGTTCTTC. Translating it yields CASSVRGQFF. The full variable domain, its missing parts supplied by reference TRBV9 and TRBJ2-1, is DSGVTQTPKHLITATGQRVTLRCSPRSGDLSVYWYQQSLDQGLQFLIQYYNGEERAKGNILERFSAQQFPDLHSELNLSSLELGDSALYFCASSVRGQFFGPGTRLTVL.

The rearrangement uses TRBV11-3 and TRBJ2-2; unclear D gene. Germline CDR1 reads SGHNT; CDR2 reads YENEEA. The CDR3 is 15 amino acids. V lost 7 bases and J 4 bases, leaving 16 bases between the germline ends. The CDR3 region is CASTPQTPSTGELFF. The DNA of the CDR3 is TGTGCCAGCACTCCACAGACACCGAGCACCGGGGAGCTGTTTTTT.

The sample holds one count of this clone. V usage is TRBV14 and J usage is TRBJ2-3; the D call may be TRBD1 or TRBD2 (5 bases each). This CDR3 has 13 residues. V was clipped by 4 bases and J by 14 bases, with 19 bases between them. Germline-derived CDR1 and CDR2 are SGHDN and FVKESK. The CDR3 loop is CASSPRGRGGWYF. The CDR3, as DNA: TGTGCCAGCAGCCCTCGCGGTAGGGGCGGGTGGTATTTT.

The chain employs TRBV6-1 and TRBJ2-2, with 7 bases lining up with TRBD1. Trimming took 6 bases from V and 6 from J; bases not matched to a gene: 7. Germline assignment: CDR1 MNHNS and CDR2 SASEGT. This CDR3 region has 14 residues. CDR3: CASRNDRVPGELFF. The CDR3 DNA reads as TGTGCCAGCAGAAATGACAGGGTCCCCGGGGAGCTGTTTTTT.

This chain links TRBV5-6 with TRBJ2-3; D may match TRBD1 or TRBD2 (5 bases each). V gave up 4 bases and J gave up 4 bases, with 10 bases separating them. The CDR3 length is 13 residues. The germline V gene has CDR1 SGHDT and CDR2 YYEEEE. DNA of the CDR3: TGTGCCAGCAGCCCGGGACGTTCAGATACGCAGTATTTT. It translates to CASSPGRSDTQYF.

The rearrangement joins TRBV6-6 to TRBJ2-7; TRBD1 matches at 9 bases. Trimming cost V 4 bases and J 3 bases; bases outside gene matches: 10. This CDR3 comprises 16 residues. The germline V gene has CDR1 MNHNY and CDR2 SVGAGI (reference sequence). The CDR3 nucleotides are TGTGCCAGCAGTTCCGGACAGGGGAGTACCTACTACGAGCAGTACTTC. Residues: CASSSGQGSTYYEQYF.

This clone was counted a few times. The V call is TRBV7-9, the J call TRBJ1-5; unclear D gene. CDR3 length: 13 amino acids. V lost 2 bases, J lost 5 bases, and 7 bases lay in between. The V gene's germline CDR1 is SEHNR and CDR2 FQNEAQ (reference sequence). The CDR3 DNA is TGTGCCAGCAGCTTATGGAAAGATCAGCCCCAGCATTTT. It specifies CASSLWKDQPQHF.

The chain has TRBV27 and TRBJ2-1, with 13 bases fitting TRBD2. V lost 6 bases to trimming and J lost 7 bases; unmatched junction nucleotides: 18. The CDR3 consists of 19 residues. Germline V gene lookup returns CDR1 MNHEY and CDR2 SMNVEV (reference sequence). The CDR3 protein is CASSQLGTSGTAIRNEQFF. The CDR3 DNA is TGTGCCAGCAGCCAACTCGGGACTAGCGGGACTGCAATAAGGAATGAGCAGTTCTTC.

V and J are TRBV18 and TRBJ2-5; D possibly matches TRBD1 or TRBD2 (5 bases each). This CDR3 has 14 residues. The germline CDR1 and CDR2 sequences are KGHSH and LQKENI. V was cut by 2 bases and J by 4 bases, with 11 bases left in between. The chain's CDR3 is CASSPGTPRETQYF. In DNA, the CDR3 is TGTGCCAGCTCACCAGGGACCCCCAGAGAGACCCAGTACTTC.

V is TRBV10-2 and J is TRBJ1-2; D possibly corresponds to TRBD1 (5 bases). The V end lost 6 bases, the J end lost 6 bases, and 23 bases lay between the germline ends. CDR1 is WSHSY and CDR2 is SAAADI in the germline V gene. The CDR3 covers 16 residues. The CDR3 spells CASRGRGRALGNGYTF. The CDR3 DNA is TGCGCCAGCAGAGGGAGGGGTAGGGCGCTAGGAAATGGCTACACCTTC.

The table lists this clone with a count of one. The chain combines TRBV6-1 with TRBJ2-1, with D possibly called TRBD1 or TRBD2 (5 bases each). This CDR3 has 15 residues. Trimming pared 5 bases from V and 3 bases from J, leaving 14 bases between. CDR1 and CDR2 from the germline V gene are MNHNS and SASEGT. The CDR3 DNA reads TGTGCCAGCAGTACCCGGGACGGACTCTACAATGAGCAGTTCTTC. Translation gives CASSTRDGLYNEQFF.

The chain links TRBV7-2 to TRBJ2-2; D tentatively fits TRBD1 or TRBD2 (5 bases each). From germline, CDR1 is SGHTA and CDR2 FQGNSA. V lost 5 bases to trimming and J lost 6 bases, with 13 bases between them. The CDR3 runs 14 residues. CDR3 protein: CASSERVGPGELFF. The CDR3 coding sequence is TGTGCCAGCAGCGAGAGGGTGGGACCCGGGGAGCTGTTTTTT.

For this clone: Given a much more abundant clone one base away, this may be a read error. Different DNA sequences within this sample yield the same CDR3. The CDR3 sequence: CASSLSYEQYF. In nucleotides, the CDR3 is TGTGCCAGCAGCCTGTCCTACGAGCAGTACTTC. The J gene is TRBJ2-7, the V gene TRBV7-9; unclear D gene. Looked up from germline, CDR1 is SEHNR and CDR2 is FQNEAQ (reference sequence). The CDR3 has 11 residues. V lost 5 bases, J lost 1 base, and 3 bases lay in between. Full variable domain (remainder filled in from reference TRBV7-9 and TRBJ2-7): DTGVSQNPRHKITKRGQNVTFRCDPISEHNRLYWYRQTLGQGPEFLTYFQNEAQLEKSRLLSDRFSAERPKGSFSTLEIQRTEQGDSAMYLCASSLSYEQYFGPGTRLTVT.

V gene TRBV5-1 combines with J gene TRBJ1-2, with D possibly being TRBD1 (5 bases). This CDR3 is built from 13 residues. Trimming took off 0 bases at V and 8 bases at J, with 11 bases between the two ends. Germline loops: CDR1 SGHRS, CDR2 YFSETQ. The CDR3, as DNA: TGCGCCAGCAGCTTGGATGGGACGTGGGGCTACACCTTC. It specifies CASSLDGTWGYTF.

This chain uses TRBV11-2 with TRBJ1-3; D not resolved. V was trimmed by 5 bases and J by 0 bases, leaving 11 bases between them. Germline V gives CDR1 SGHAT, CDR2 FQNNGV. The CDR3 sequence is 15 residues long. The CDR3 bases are TGTGCCAGCAGCCCTCAGGCTCCCTCTGGAAACACCATATATTTT. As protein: CASSPQAPSGNTIYF.

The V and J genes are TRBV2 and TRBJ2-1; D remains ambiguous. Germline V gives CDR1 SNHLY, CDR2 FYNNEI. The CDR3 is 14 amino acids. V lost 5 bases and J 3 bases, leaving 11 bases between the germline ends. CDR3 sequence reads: CASSLRKVYNEQFF. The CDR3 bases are TGTGCCAGCAGTCTTAGGAAGGTCTACAATGAGCAGTTCTTC.

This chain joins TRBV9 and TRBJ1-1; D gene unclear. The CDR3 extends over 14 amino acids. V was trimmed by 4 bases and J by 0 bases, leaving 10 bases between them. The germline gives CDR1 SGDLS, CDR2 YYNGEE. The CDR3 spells CASSRSNLNTEAFF. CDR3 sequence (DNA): TGTGCCAGCAGCCGCTCAAATTTGAACACTGAAGCTTTCTTT.

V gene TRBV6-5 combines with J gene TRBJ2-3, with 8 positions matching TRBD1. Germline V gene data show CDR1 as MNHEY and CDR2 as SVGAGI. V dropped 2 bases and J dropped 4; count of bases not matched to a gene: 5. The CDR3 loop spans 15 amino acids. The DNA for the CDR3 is TGTGCCAGCAGTTACCAGGGGGCCCTGGCAGATACGCAGTATTTT. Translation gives CASSYQGALADTQYF.

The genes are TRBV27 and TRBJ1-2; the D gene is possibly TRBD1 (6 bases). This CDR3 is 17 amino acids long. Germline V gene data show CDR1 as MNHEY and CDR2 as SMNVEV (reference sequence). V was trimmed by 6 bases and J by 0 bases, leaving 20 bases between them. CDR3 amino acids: CASSFVLQGEANYGYTF. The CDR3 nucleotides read TGTGCCAGCAGCTTCGTCCTACAGGGTGAAGCTAACTATGGCTACACCTTC.

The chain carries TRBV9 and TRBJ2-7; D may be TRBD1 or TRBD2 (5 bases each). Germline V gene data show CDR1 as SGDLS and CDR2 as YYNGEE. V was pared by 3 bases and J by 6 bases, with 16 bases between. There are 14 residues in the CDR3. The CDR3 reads CASSAGTATGEQYF. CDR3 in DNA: TGTGCCAGCAGCGCCGGGACGGCCACAGGCGAGCAGTACTTC.

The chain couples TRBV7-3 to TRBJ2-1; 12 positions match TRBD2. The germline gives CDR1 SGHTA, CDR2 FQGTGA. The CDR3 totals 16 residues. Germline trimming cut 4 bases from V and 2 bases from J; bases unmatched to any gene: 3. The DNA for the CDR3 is TGTGCCAGCAGCTCGACTAGCGGGAGACCCTACAATGAGCAGTTCTTC. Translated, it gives CASSSTSGRPYNEQFF.

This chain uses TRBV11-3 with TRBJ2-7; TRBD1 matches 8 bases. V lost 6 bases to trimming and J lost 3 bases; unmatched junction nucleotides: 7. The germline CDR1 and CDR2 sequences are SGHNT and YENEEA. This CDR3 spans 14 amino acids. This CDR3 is CASSPGTGIYEQYF. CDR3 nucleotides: TGTGCCAGCAGTCCCGGGACAGGAATCTACGAGCAGTACTTC.

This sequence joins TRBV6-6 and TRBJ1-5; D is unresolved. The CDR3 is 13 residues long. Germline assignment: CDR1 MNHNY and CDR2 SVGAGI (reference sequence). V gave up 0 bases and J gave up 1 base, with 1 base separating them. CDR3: CASSYSSNQPQHF. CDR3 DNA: TGTGCCAGCAGTTACTCGAGCAATCAGCCCCAGCATTTT.

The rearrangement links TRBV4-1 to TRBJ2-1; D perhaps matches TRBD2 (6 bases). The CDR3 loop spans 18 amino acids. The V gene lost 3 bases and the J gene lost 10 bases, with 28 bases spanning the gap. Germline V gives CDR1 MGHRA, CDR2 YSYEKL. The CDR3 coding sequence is TGCGCCAGCAGCCAGGGGACGTGGGCTAGCAGCGCTGGGGGGGAGCAGTTCTTC. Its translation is CASSQGTWASSAGGEQFF.